What follows describes a single T cell receptor beta chain. Its specificity is unknown. V was cut by 4 bases and J by 0 bases, with 11 bases left in between. CDR3 length: 15 amino acids. Germline assignment: CDR1 SGHRS and CDR2 YFSETQ. The method was immunoSEQ multiplex PCR; TCRdb's version includes in-frame clones alone and lacks a portion of them. The sample carries approximately 74,000 clones, 90% recorded once. The sample comes from a study of OX40 agonist ivuxolimab in advanced cancers. Study-wide context: Patients were infused with ivuxolimab every 2 weeks at 0.01 to 10 mg/kg. A mean age of approximately 60 years, range 23 to 79, was recorded, and 80% to 90% were male.

The investigators sampled blood at baseline, at cycle 4 day 1, and at cycle 7 day 1. Broader study findings: Near-lowest levels of clonal expansion characterized partial responders at 0.1-3.0 mg/kg.

The chain carries TRBV5-1 and TRBJ2-1, with D tentatively TRBD2 (6 bases). This specimen consisted of CD4+ or CD8+ T cells sorted from blood, obtained in a trial of the OX40 agonist ivuxolimab. The source is an adult with an advanced solid tumor such as melanoma, head and neck, liver or kidney cancer. The DNA for the CDR3 is TGCGCCAGCAGCCTGGGACTCTACTCCTACAATGAGCAGTTCTTC. Translation: CASSLGLYSYNEQFF.